This entry concerns a single TCR beta chain. Per the authors' pipeline: It was from reference gene primer amplification that nucleated cell counts were estimated. Repertoires were generated with immunoSEQ multiplex PCR, while TCRdb's copy carries only in-frame clones and drops some. V, J and clone size reflect that table, while D and trimming were determined from the DNA. The sample includes 200,000 or so clones, roughly 90% of them seen just once. The CDR3 consists of 14 residues. Germline V gene sequence: CDR1 SNHLY, CDR2 FYNNEI. V was cut by 5 bases and J by 4 bases, with 11 bases left in between. The data are from a study of blood T cell repertoires in COVID-19. Across the study: Researchers got acute and convalescent COVID-19 samples from the United States, Italy and Spain.

The source is a man in his forties with active or convalescent COVID-19. The chain recombines TRBV2 with TRBJ2-2; possibly TRBD1 for D (6 bases). Material: peripheral blood. This CDR3 is CASSLRTATGELFF. The CDR3 region has the DNA TGTGCCAGCAGTCTACGGACAGCCACCGGGGAGCTGTTTTTT.